The rows below give T cell receptor beta chains drawn from one sample of a study of Ad26.COV2.S vaccination and SARS-CoV-2 variants. The assay was immunoSEQ multiplex PCR, and TCRdb's table has in-frame clones only and misses some. Counted here are roughly 680,000 clones, roughly nine tenths occurring once; the ten biggest clones make up over 1.3%. This material consisted of peripheral blood, taken in a trial of Ad26.COV2.S vaccine versus placebo. These receptors were collected from a person between 18 and 65 years old who received the Ad26.COV2.S COVID-19 vaccine or a placebo. Both conserved end residues are part of each CDR3. Expanded clones are given a class, and other clones once, few, many or no size at all.

V gene	J gene	CDR3 length	clone size	CDR3 protein
TRBV5-6	TRBJ1-2	13	.	CASSLYENYGYTF
TRBV3-1/TRBV3-2	TRBJ1-3	14	.	CASSQRQVSDTIYF
TRBV6-5	TRBJ1-2	14	.	CASMFRDSSYGYTF
TRBV28	TRBJ1-1	15	.	CASSLDAGTGTEAFF
TRBV5-1	TRBJ2-5	13	.	CASSSGGQETQYF
TRBV19	TRBJ2-7	15	.	CASSMSSESSYEQYF
TRBV5-1	TRBJ2-7	18	.	CASSFKGPSDRGAYEQYF
TRBV10-2	TRBJ2-4	16	.	CASSESGGLAKNIQYF
TRBV7-9	TRBJ1-2	14	.	CASSPGQGNYGYTF
TRBV25-1	TRBJ2-3	12	.	CASSHSGDTQYF
TRBV9	TRBJ2-3	14	.	CASSVGLAGNTQYF
TRBV5-6	TRBJ2-5	16	.	CASQLLLAGASETQYF
TRBV7-2	TRBJ1-4	15	.	CASSLDSSTNEKLFF
TRBV30	TRBJ1-1	12	.	CAWTTGGNEAFF
TRBV9	TRBJ2-3	15	.	CASSVGWRSPDTQYF
TRBV6-5	TRBJ2-2	15	.	CASSQLAGVAGELFF
TRBV7-2	TRBJ2-3	15	once	CASSLAYASEDTQYF
TRBV19	TRBJ1-5	12	.	CASSGGNQPQHF
TRBV5-4	TRBJ2-1	17	.	CASSPGTIPSSYNEQFF
TRBV3-1/TRBV3-2	TRBJ1-1	14	.	CASSLPGLNTEAFF
TRBV7-9	TRBJ2-7	12	.	CASSPEGWEQYF
TRBV3-1/TRBV3-2	TRBJ2-5	15	.	CASSPLAGGGETQYF
TRBV7-2	TRBJ2-1	15	.	CASIPVAGAGNEQFF
TRBV5-4	TRBJ2-7	15	.	CASSLGGQGVYEQYF
TRBV27	TRBJ1-6	14	.	CATRPDRSNSPLHF
TRBV12-5	TRBJ1-1	17	.	CASGFWISGQGNTEAFF
TRBV4-3	TRBJ2-7	14	.	CASSQDSDRGEQYF
TRBV7-9	TRBJ2-3	19	few	CASSLELAGVRRFTDTQYF
TRBV6-4	TRBJ2-2	15	once	CASSDSNRVTGELFF
TRBV5-1	TRBJ2-5	13	.	CASSFRGIETQYF
TRBV6-5	TRBJ2-1	16	.	CASSYLGTQGVNEQFF